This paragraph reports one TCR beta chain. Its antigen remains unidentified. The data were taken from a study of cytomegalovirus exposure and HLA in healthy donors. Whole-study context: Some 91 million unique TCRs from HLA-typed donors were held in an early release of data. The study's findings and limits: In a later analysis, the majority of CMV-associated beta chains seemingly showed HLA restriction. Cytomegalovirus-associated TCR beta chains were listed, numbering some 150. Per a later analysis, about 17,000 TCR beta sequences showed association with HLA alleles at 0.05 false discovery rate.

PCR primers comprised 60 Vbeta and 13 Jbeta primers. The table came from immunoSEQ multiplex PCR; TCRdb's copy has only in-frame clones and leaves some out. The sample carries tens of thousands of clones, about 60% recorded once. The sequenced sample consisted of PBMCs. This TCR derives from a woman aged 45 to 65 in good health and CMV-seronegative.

Written as DNA, the CDR3 is TGCGCCAGCAGCTCGGGAAAGGGGGCGAGCACTGAAGCTTTCTTT. Protein sequence: CASSSGKGASTEAFF. V is TRBV5-1 and J is TRBJ1-1; 7 nucleotides align to TRBD1. Germline-derived CDR1 and CDR2 are SGHRS and YFSETQ. V lost 3 bases, J lost 4 bases, and 9 bases stayed unmatched. CDR3 length: 15 residues. The full variable domain, with the rest looked up from reference TRBV5-1 and TRBJ1-1, is KAGVTQTPRYLIKTRGQQVTLSCSPISGHRSVSWYQQTPGQGLQFLFEYFSETQRNKGNFPGRFSGRQFSNSRSEMNVSTLELGDSALYLCASSSGKGASTEAFFGQGTRLTVV.